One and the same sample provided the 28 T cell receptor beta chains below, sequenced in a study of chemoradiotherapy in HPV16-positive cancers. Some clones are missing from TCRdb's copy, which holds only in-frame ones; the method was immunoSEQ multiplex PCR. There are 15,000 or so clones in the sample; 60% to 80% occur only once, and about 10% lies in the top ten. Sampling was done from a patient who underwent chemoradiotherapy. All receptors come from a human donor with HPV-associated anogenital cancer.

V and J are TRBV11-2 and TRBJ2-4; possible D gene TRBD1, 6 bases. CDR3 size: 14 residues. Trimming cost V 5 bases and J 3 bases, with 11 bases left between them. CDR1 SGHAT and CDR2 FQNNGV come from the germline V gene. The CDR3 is CASSPQGYKNIQYF. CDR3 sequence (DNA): TGTGCCAGCAGCCCACAGGGATACAAAAACATTCAGTACTTC.

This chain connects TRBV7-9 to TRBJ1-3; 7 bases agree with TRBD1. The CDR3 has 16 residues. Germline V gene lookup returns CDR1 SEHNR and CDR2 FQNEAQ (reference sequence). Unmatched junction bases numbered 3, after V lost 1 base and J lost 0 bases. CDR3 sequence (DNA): TGTGCCAGCAGCTTAGAACGGGACAGCTCTGGAAACACCATATATTTT. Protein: CASSLERDSSGNTIYF.

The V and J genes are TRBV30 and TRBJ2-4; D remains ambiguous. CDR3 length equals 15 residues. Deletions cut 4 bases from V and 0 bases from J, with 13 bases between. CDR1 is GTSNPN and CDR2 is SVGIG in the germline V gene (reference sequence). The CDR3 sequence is CAWKGQLLAKNIQYF. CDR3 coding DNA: TGTGCCTGGAAAGGGCAGCTACTAGCCAAAAACATTCAGTACTTC. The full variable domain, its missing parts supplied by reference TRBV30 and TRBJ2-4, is SQTIHQWPATLVQPVGSPLSLECTVEGTSNPNLYWYRQAAGRGLQLLFYSVGIGQISSEVPQNLSASRPQDRQFILSSKKLLLSDSGFYLCAWKGQLLAKNIQYFGAGTRLSVL.

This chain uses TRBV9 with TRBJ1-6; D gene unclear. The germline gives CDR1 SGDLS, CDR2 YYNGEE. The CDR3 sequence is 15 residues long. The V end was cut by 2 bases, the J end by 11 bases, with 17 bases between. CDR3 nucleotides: TGTGCCAGCAGCGTTTCTTCTGGGGATAGTGCACCCCTCCACTTT. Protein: CASSVSSGDSAPLHF.

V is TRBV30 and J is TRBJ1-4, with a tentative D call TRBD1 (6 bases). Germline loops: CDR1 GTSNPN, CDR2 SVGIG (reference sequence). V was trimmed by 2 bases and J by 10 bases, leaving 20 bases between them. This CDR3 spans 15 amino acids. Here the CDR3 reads CAWSTDRTGIGKLFF. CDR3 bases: TGTGCCTGGAGTACCGACCGAACAGGGATTGGAAAACTGTTTTTT.

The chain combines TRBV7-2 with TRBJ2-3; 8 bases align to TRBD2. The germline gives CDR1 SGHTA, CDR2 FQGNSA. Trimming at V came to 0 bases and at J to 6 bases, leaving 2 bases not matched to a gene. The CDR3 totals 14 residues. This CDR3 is CASSLAGLADTQYF. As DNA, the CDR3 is TGTGCCAGCAGCTTAGCTGGACTAGCTGATACGCAGTATTTT.

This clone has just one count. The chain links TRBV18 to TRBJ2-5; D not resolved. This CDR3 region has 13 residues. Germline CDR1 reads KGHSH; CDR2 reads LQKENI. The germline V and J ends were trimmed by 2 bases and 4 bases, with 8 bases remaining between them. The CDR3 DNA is TGTGCCAGCTCACCAGGGCTTGCAGAGACCCAGTACTTC. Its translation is CASSPGLAETQYF.

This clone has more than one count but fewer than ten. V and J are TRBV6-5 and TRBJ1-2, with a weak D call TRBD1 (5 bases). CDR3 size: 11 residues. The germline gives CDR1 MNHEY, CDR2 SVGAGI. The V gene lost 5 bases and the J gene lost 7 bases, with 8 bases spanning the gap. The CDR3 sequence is CASSGQSGYTF. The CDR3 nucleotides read TGTGCCAGCAGTGGACAAAGTGGCTACACCTTC.

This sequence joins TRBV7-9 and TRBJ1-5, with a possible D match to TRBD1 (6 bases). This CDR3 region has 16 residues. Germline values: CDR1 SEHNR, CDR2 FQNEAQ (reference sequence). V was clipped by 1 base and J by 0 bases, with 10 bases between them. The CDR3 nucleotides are TGTGCCAGCAGCTTAGGGGGGCCCCTTAGCAATCAGCCCCAGCATTTT. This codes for CASSLGGPLSNQPQHF.

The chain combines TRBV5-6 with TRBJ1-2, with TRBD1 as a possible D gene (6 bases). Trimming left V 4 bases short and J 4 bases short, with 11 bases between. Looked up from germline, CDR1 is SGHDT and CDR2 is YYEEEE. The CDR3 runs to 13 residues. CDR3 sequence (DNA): TGTGCCAGCAGCCACAGGGTCGGCTATGGCTACACCTTC. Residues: CASSHRVGYGYTF.

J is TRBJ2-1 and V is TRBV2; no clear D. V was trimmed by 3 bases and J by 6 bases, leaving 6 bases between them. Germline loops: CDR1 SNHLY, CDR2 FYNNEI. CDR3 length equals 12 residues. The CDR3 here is CASSDRSNEQFF. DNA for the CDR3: TGTGCCAGCAGTGACCGATCCAATGAGCAGTTCTTC.

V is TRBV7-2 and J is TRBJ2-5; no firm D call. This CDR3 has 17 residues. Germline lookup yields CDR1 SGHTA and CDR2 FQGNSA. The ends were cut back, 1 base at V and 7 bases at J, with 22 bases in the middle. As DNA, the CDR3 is TGTGCCAGCAGCTTAGAGAGAAAGAAGGCCCAAAGAGGGACCCAGTACTTC. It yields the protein CASSLERKKAQRGTQYF. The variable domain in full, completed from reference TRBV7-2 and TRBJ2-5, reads GAGVSQSPSNKVTEKGKDVELRCDPISGHTALYWYRQSLGQGLEFLIYFQGNSAPDKSGLPSDRFSAERTGGSVSTLTIQRTQQEDSAVYLCASSLERKKAQRGTQYFGPGTRLLVL.

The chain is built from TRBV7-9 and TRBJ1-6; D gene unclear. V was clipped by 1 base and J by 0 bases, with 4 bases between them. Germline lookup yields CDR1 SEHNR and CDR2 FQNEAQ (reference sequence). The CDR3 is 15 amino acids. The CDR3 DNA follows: TGTGCCAGCAGCTTAGTGGGCTCCTATAATTCACCCCTCCACTTT. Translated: CASSLVGSYNSPLHF. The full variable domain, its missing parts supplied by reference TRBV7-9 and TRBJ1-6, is DTGVSQNPRHKITKRGQNVTFRCDPISEHNRLYWYRQTLGQGPEFLTYFQNEAQLEKSRLLSDRFSAERPKGSFSTLEIQRTEQGDSAMYLCASSLVGSYNSPLHFGNGTRLTVT.

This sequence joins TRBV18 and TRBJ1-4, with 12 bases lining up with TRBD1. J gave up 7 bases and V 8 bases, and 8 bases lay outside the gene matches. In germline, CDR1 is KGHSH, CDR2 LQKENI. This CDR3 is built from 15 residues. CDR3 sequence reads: CASTRDRGRVEKLFF. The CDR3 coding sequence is TGTGCCAGCACCCGGGACAGGGGGCGAGTTGAAAAACTGTTTTTT. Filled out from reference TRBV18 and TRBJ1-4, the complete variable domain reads NAGVMQNPRHLVRRRGQEARLRCSPMKGHSHVYWYRQLPEEGLKFMVYLQKENIIDESGMPKERFSAEFPKEGPSILRIQQVVRGDSAAYFCASTRDRGRVEKLFFGSGTQLSVL.

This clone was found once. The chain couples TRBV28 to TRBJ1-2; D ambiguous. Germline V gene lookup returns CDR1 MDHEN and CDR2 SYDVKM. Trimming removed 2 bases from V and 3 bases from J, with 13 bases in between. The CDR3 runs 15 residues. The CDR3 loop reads CASSLGRGPYYGYTF. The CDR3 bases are TGTGCCAGCAGTTTAGGGCGGGGTCCGTACTATGGCTACACCTTC.

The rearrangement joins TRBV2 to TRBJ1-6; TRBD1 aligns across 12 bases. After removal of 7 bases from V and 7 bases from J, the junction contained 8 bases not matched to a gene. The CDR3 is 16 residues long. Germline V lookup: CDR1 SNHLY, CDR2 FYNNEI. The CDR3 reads CASTGQGAPGNSPLHF. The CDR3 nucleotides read TGTGCCAGCACGGGACAGGGGGCGCCAGGAAATTCACCCCTCCACTTT.

CDR3 DNA: TGCGCCAGCAGCCAAGATGCATTCTACGGGGGAGGTGGCTACACCTTC. Its translation is CASSQDAFYGGGGYTF. V and J are TRBV4-3 and TRBJ1-2; possible D gene TRBD1, 5 bases. With 0 bases removed from V and 7 bases from J, the gap between germline ends came to 18 bases. Germline lookup yields CDR1 LGHNA and CDR2 YSLEER. This CDR3 has 16 amino acids.

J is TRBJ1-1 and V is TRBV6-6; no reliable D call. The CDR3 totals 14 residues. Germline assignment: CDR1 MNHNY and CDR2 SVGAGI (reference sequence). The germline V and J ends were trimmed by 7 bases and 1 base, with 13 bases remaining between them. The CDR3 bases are TGTGCCAGCAAGGTGGACGGACCGAACACTGAAGCTTTCTTT. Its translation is CASKVDGPNTEAFF.

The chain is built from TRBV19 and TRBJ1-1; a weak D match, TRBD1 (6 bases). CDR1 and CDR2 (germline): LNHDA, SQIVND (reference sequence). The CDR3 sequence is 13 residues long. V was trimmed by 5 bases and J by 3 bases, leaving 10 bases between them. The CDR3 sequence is CASSDRFDTEAFF. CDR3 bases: TGTGCCAGTAGTGACAGGTTTGACACTGAAGCTTTCTTT.

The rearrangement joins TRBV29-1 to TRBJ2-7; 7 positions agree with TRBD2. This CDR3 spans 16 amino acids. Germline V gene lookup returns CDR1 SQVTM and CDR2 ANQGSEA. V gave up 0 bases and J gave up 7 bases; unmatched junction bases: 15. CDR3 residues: CSVEDFERGTFGEQYF. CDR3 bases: TGCAGCGTTGAAGACTTCGAGCGGGGTACCTTTGGAGAGCAGTACTTC.

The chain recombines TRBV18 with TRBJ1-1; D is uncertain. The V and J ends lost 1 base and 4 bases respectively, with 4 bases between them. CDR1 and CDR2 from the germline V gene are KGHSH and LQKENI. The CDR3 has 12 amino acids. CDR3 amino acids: CASSPRFTEAFF. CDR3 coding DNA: TGTGCCAGCTCACCACGGTTCACTGAAGCTTTCTTT.

For the CDR3, the DNA is TGTGCCAGCAGCCAAAAAACAGGGGAGGATACGCAGTATTTT. Translation: CASSQKTGEDTQYF. The chain uses TRBV4-2 and TRBJ2-3; 7 nucleotides match TRBD1. The V gene end was trimmed by 2 bases and the J gene end by 6 bases; junction bases not matched to a gene: 5. The germline V gene has CDR1 LGHNA and CDR2 YNFKEQ. This CDR3 is built from 14 residues.

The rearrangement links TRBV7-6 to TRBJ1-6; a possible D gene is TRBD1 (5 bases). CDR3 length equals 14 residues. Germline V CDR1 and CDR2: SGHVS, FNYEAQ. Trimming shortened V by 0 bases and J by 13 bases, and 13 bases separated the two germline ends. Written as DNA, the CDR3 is TGTGCCAGCAGCTTAGCCCAGGGTTTTTCCCCCCTCCACTTT. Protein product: CASSLAQGFSPLHF. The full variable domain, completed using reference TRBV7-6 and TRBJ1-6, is GAGVSQSPRYKVTKRGQDVALRCDPISGHVSLYWYRQALGQGPEFLTYFNYEAQQDKSGLPNDRFSAERPEGSISTLTIQRTEQRDSAMYRCASSLAQGFSPLHFGNGTRLTVT.

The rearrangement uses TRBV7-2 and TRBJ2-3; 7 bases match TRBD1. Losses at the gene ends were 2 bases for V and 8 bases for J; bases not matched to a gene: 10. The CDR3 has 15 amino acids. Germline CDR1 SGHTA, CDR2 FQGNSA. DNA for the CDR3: TGTGCCAGCAGCTTACCCGACAGGGAAGGAGGTACGCAGTATTTT. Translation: CASSLPDREGGTQYF.

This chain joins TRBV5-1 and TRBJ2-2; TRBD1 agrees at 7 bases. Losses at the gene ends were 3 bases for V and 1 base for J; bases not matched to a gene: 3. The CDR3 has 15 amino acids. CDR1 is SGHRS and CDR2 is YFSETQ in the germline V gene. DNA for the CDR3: TGCGCCAGCAGCTCCGGGACAGAGAACACCGGGGAGCTGTTTTTT. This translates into CASSSGTENTGELFF.

CDR3 DNA sequence: TGTGCCAGCAGTGAATTCACGGGCACTGAAGCTTTCTTT. The encoded protein is CASSEFTGTEAFF. The chain has TRBV2 and TRBJ1-1; no clear D gene. The germline V gene has CDR1 SNHLY and CDR2 FYNNEI. V shed 2 bases and J shed 4 bases, with 8 bases lying between them. The CDR3 runs to 13 residues.

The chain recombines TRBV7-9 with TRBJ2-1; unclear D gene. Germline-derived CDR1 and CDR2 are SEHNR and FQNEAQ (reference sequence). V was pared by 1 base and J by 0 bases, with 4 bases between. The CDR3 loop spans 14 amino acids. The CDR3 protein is CASSLGSSYNEQFF. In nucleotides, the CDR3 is TGTGCCAGCAGCTTAGGGAGCTCCTACAATGAGCAGTTCTTC.

The CDR3 DNA sequence: TGTGCCAGCAGCTTACAAGAGACCCAGTACTTC. Translation: CASSLQETQYF. The chain employs TRBV7-6 and TRBJ2-5; D uncertain. The V gene lost 2 bases and the J gene lost 2 bases, with 0 bases spanning the gap. Germline CDR1 and CDR2: SGHVS and FNYEAQ. CDR3 length: 11 residues.